The present T cell receptor (beta chain) was sequenced within a study of a mutant IDH1 vaccine in newly diagnosed glioma. Across the study: Previous care, which was radiotherapy, temozolomide, or both, most often involved both. Whole-study findings and limits: A vaccine-induced immune response developed in roughly 93% of the patients.

Repertoires were generated with immunoSEQ multiplex PCR, while TCRdb's copy carries only in-frame clones and drops some. The sample has roughly 40,000 clones, 91% seen once; the top ten hold roughly 2.6%. The junction had 8 bases not matched to a gene; V was cut back by 7 bases and J by 5 bases. The CDR3 is 14 amino acids. Germline values: CDR1 MNHNS, CDR2 SASEGT. The sample holds a few counts of this clone. The antigen is unknown. Time point reported: week 5, during vaccination. One vaccine dose held 300 ug of mutant IDH1 20-mer peptide and came with topical imiquimod. Patients carried new grade 3 or 4 IDH1-mutant astrocytomas lacking nuclear ATRX.

The rearrangement joins TRBV6-1 to TRBJ2-1; 7 nucleotides align to TRBD1. Specimen: PBMCs, collected from a glioma patient whose treatment included an IDH1 peptide vaccine. The TCR originated in a man in his forties or fifties with glioma. This chain's CDR3 is CASIYGQVDNEQFF. The CDR3 DNA reads as TGTGCCAGCATCTACGGACAGGTTGACAATGAGCAGTTCTTC.